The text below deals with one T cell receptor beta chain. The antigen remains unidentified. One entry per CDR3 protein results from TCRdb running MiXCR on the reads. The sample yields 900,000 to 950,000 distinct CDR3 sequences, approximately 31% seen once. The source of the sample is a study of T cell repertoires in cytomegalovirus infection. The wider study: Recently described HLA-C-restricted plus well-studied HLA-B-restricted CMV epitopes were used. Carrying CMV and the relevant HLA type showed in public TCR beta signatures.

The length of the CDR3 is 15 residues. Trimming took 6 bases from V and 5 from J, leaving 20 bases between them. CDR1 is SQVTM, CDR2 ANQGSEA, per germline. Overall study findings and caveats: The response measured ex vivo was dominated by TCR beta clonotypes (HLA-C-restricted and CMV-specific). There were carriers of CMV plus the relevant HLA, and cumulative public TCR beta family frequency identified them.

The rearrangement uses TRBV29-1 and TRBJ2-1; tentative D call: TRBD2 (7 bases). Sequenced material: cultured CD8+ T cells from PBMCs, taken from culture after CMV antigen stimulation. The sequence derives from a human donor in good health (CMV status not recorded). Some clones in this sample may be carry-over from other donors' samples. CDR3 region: CSVVGTRGDNNEQFF. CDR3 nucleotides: TGCAGCGTCGTGGGTACACGGGGGGACAACAATGAGCAGTTCTTC.